The rows below give T cell receptor beta chains drawn from one sample of a study of T cells in Graves' hyperthyroidism and ophthalmopathy. TCRdb re-derived calls from the multiplex PCR reads in MiXCR, one entry per CDR3 protein. This sample has 540,000 or so distinct CDR3 sequences, with less than 20% found just once. Sequencing was performed on blood. These receptors were obtained from a woman in her twenties or thirties with Graves' hyperthyroidism. Both conserved end residues are part of each CDR3. Each record gives: clone size, V gene, J gene, D gene, CDR3 DNA, CDR3 protein. A D gene is named only where the DNA matches it firmly. Expanded clones are given a class, and other clones once, few, many or no size at all.

size: few; V: TRBV6-8; J: TRBJ2-7; D: .; DNA: TGTGCCAGCACTCCTCAGGGTGGGGCGCGGGGGCAGTACTTC; CDR3: CASTPQGGARGQYF
size: many; V: TRBV12-3/TRBV12-4; J: TRBJ2-3; D: .; DNA: TGTGCCAGCAGTTTTGTCCTAGATACGCAGTATTTT; CDR3: CASSFVLDTQYF
size: many; V: TRBV5-5; J: TRBJ2-1; D: TRBD2; DNA: TGTGCCAGCAGCCCGGGACTAGCGGGAGGGGAAGAGCAGTTCTTC; CDR3: CASSPGLAGGEEQFF
size: many; V: TRBV2; J: TRBJ2-7; D: .; DNA: TGTGCCAGCAGTGAATGGGAGCAGTACTTC; CDR3: CASSEWEQYF
size: .; V: TRBV11-2; J: TRBJ2-2; D: .; DNA: TGTGCCAGCAGCTTCTTTCCGGGGGTTACCGGGGAGCTGTTTTTT; CDR3: CASSFFPGVTGELFF
size: many; V: TRBV7-9; J: TRBJ1-1; D: .; DNA: TGTGCCAGCAGGTACGAAGGGGGGGTCACTGAAGCTTTCTTT; CDR3: CASRYEGGVTEAFF
size: few; V: TRBV9; J: TRBJ1-4; D: TRBD1; DNA: TGTGCCAGCAGCGACAATACGGGACAGGGGGAACATGAAAAACTGTTTTTT; CDR3: CASSDNTGQGEHEKLFF
size: many; V: TRBV30; J: TRBJ1-1; D: .; DNA: TGTGCCTGGAGTCGTAGGGACACTGAAGCTTTCTTT; CDR3: CAWSRRDTEAFF
size: few; V: TRBV20-1; J: TRBJ1-5; D: .; DNA: TGCAGTGCTACTCCCCTGGATCAGCCCCAGCATTTT; CDR3: CSATPLDQPQHF
size: .; V: TRBV7-2; J: TRBJ2-1; D: .; DNA: TGTGCCAGCAGCTTAGGGAGGGGGGCCACTGAGCAGTTCTTC; CDR3: CASSLGRGATEQFF
size: many; V: TRBV29-1; J: TRBJ2-5; D: .; DNA: TGCAGCGTTGTCCAGACTAACCGCCAAGAGACCCAGTACTTC; CDR3: CSVVQTNRQETQYF
size: few; V: TRBV18; J: TRBJ1-1; D: TRBD1; DNA: TGTGCCAGCTCACCAGGGACAGGGCAGAACACTGAAGCTTTCTTT; CDR3: CASSPGTGQNTEAFF
size: many; V: TRBV28; J: TRBJ2-3; D: TRBD2; DNA: TGTGCCAGCAGTCACTCCGGGACTAGCGGAGGGAGCACAGATACGCAGTATTTT; CDR3: CASSHSGTSGGSTDTQYF
size: .; V: TRBV20-1; J: TRBJ2-5; D: .; DNA: TGCAGTGCATCAGGGCTTACGGGAGTCGAGGAGACCCAGTACTTC; CDR3: CSASGLTGVEETQYF
size: many; V: TRBV28; J: TRBJ2-2; D: .; DNA: TGTGCCAGCAGGATAAACACCGGGGAGCTGTTTTTT; CDR3: CASRINTGELFF
size: .; V: TRBV6-2/TRBV6-3; J: TRBJ2-4; D: TRBD2; DNA: TGTGCCAGCAGAGTAGCGGGGGCACTAGCCAAAAACATTCAGTACTTC; CDR3: CASRVAGALAKNIQYF
size: many; V: TRBV7-9; J: TRBJ2-5; D: .; DNA: TGTGCCAGCAGCTTATGGGCCCAAGAGACCCAGTACTTC; CDR3: CASSLWAQETQYF
size: many; V: TRBV3-1; J: TRBJ1-2; D: .; DNA: TGTGCCAGCAGCCAGATAGGGGCGGAAGGCTACACCTTC; CDR3: CASSQIGAEGYTF
size: many; V: TRBV20-1; J: TRBJ2-2; D: TRBD2; DNA: TGCAGTGCTAGAGATCCAGCGGGAGGTACGGACACCGGGGAGCTGTTTTTT; CDR3: CSARDPAGGTDTGELFF
size: many; V: TRBV5-1; J: TRBJ2-3; D: TRBD2; DNA: TGCGCCAGCAGCCAAGGACTAGCGGGAGATTCCACAGATACGCAGTATTTT; CDR3: CASSQGLAGDSTDTQYF
size: .; V: TRBV9; J: TRBJ2-2; D: .; DNA: TGTGCCAGCAGCGGGGGTGGGACGGTCACCGGGGAGCTGTTTTTT; CDR3: CASSGGGTVTGELFF
size: .; V: TRBV6-1; J: TRBJ2-4; D: .; DNA: TGTGCCAGCAGTGAAGCGGGTGGGGCGCACATTCAGTACTTC; CDR3: CASSEAGGAHIQYF
size: once; V: TRBV19; J: TRBJ1-2; D: .; DNA: TGTGCCAGTAGTACCAGGGAACTGGGCTACACCTTC; CDR3: CASSTRELGYTF
size: many; V: TRBV12-3/TRBV12-4; J: TRBJ2-7; D: TRBD2; DNA: TGTGCCAGCAGTTTAGGCGGGGCGGGAGCCTACGAGCAGTACTTC; CDR3: CASSLGGAGAYEQYF
size: .; V: TRBV7-9; J: TRBJ1-1; D: .; DNA: TGTGCCAGCGATCCGAACACTGAAGCTTTCTTT; CDR3: CASDPNTEAFF
size: .; V: TRBV7-3; J: TRBJ2-1; D: TRBD2; DNA: TGTGCCAGCAGCCGATCGCCCGGGACTAGCAGTAGCTCCTACAATGAGCAGTTCTTC; CDR3: CASSRSPGTSSSSYNEQFF
size: many; V: TRBV7-2; J: TRBJ2-3; D: .; DNA: TGTGCCAGCAGCTTAGCGCGGGGCGTAAAGCACACAGATACGCAGTATTTT; CDR3: CASSLARGVKHTDTQYF
size: many; V: TRBV11-2; J: TRBJ2-7; D: TRBD2; DNA: TGTGCCAGCAGTACTAGCGGGCCTTCCTACGAGCAGTACTTC; CDR3: CASSTSGPSYEQYF
size: many; V: TRBV6-2/TRBV6-3; J: TRBJ2-1; D: .; DNA: TGTGCCAGCACACGCTACGGGGTTGGAAAATACAATGAGCAGTTCTTC; CDR3: CASTRYGVGKYNEQFF
size: few; V: TRBV11-2; J: TRBJ2-7; D: .; DNA: TGTGCCAGCAGCTTATTTGCCTATGAATACGAGCAGTACTTC; CDR3: CASSLFAYEYEQYF
size: .; V: TRBV7-2; J: TRBJ2-7; D: TRBD2; DNA: TGTGCCAGCAGCGAAACACCGGGACTAGCCTACGAGCAGTACTTC; CDR3: CASSETPGLAYEQYF
size: few; V: TRBV4-1; J: TRBJ2-4; D: TRBD2; DNA: TGCGCCAGCAGCCAAGAGGCTAGCGGGACGACCGGTTACATTCAGTACTTC; CDR3: CASSQEASGTTGYIQYF
size: .; V: TRBV6-1; J: TRBJ1-5; D: .; DNA: TGTGCCAGCAGTTATCAGGCAAATCAGCCCCAGCATTTT; CDR3: CASSYQANQPQHF
size: .; V: TRBV19; J: TRBJ2-2; D: .; DNA: TGTGCCAGTAGTATTTTCAGGGAGGCTACCGCGGAGCTGTTTTTT; CDR3: CASSIFREATAELFF
size: many; V: TRBV2; J: TRBJ1-5; D: .; DNA: TGTGCCAGCAGGGAAGACCGACGCCAATATCAGCCCCAGCATTTT; CDR3: CASREDRRQYQPQHF
size: few; V: TRBV6-1; J: TRBJ2-3; D: .; DNA: TGTGCCAGCAGTGAATATTCTTGGGGAGAGACAGATACGCAGTATTTT; CDR3: CASSEYSWGETDTQYF
size: many; V: TRBV30; J: TRBJ1-2; D: .; DNA: TGTGCCTGGACTGCGACTAACTATGGCTACACCTTC; CDR3: CAWTATNYGYTF
size: many; V: TRBV7-2; J: TRBJ2-2; D: .; DNA: TGTGCCAGCAGCCAGTACACCGGGGAGCTGTTTTTT; CDR3: CASSQYTGELFF
size: many; V: TRBV27; J: TRBJ2-2; D: .; DNA: TGTGCCAGCAGTTCCCCGGCCGGGACACACACCGGGGAGCTGTTTTTT; CDR3: CASSSPAGTHTGELFF
size: few; V: TRBV18; J: TRBJ1-2; D: .; DNA: TGTGCCAGCTCACCACCTTCCGGGCCCGGTGGCTACACCTTC; CDR3: CASSPPSGPGGYTF
size: many; V: TRBV2; J: TRBJ1-5; D: TRBD1; DNA: TGTGCCAGCACCCCCGACAGGGCCCAGCCCCAGCATTTT; CDR3: CASTPDRAQPQHF
size: few; V: TRBV5-1; J: TRBJ1-5; D: .; DNA: TGCGCCAGCAGCTTGGGGCAGGGGTTAAATCCCCAGCATTTT; CDR3: CASSLGQGLNPQHF
size: .; V: TRBV28; J: TRBJ2-1; D: .; DNA: TGTGCCAGCAGTTTGCCCCGCGGACTGTCTGACGGTTACAATGAGCAGTTCTTC; CDR3: CASSLPRGLSDGYNEQFF
size: few; V: TRBV10-1; J: TRBJ2-7; D: .; DNA: TGCGCCAGCAGACCACTGGAAACCCCCGGCCACTACGAGCAGTACTTC; CDR3: CASRPLETPGHYEQYF
size: few; V: TRBV29-1; J: TRBJ1-2; D: TRBD1; DNA: TGCAGCGTGGTCACAGGGGTGGATGGCTACACCTTC; CDR3: CSVVTGVDGYTF
size: .; V: TRBV6-1; J: TRBJ2-2; D: TRBD1; DNA: TGTGCCAGCACCGACAGGGTTGGGACCGGGGAGCTGTTTTTT; CDR3: CASTDRVGTGELFF
size: many; V: TRBV5-1; J: TRBJ2-2; D: .; DNA: TGCGCCAGCACCAAAGGGCCGGCGGGCACCGGGGAGCTGTTTTTT; CDR3: CASTKGPAGTGELFF
size: .; V: TRBV10-3; J: TRBJ1-4; D: TRBD1; DNA: TGTGCCACACAGGGGGAGAATGAAAAACTGTTTTTT; CDR3: CATQGENEKLFF